Below are 5 T cell receptor beta chains sequenced from a single sample in a study of cytomegalovirus exposure and HLA in healthy donors. PCR was performed using 60 Vbeta and 13 Jbeta primers. Profiling relied on immunoSEQ multiplex PCR, and the TCRdb table lists in-frame clones only, not all of them. This repertoire includes more than 130,000 clones. Sequenced input: PBMCs. The origin of the receptors is a man aged 40-50 years in good health and CMV-seronegative.

The chain uses TRBV7-2 and TRBJ1-2; tentatively, D is TRBD1 (5 bases). Germline CDR1 SGHTA, CDR2 FQGNSA. The CDR3 is 13 residues long. Trimming took off 5 bases at V and 4 bases at J, with 11 bases between the two ends. CDR3 region: CASSQGLGYGYTF. The CDR3 DNA reads TGTGCCAGCAGCCAGGGACTGGGCTATGGCTACACCTTC.

The chain is built from TRBV29-1 and TRBJ2-7; D is perhaps TRBD1 (6 bases). This CDR3 region has 12 residues. Germline CDR1 and CDR2: SQVTM and ANQGSEA. The ends were cut back, 0 bases at V and 7 bases at J, with 10 bases in the middle. CDR3: CSVEELDREQYF. CDR3 DNA sequence: TGCAGCGTTGAAGAGCTGGACAGAGAGCAGTACTTC.

The chain links TRBV5-6 to TRBJ2-6; TRBD1 matches at 8 bases. With 4 bases clipped from V and 0 bases from J, the junction kept 12 bases outside the gene matches. The CDR3 consists of 19 residues. CDR1 is SGHDT and CDR2 is YYEEEE in the germline V gene. The CDR3 reads CASSETGAEILSGANVLTF. In nucleotides, the CDR3 is TGTGCCAGCAGCGAGACAGGGGCAGAGATCCTCTCTGGGGCCAACGTCCTGACTTTC.

V and J are TRBV11-3 and TRBJ1-1; D remains unclear. Trimming removed 5 bases at V and 2 bases at J, with 9 bases between. The V gene's germline CDR1 is SGHNT and CDR2 YENEEA. The CDR3 runs to 13 residues. CDR3 coding DNA: TGTGCCAGCAGCCAGGATGCAAACACTGAAGCTTTCTTT. The encoded protein is CASSQDANTEAFF.

The chain has TRBV6-5 and TRBJ2-1; the D gene is possibly TRBD1 (6 bases). The germline V gene encodes CDR1 MNHEY and CDR2 SVGAGI. This CDR3 is built from 15 residues. V lost 6 bases, J lost 0 bases, and 12 bases lay in between. The CDR3 region is CASSKGQSSYNEQFF. The CDR3 region has the DNA TGTGCCAGCAGCAAAGGACAGAGCTCCTACAATGAGCAGTTCTTC.